This T cell receptor beta chain was identified during a study of OX40 agonist ivuxolimab in advanced cancers. Findings and caveats of the study: It was not determined which antigens were specifically recognized by the peripheral T cells that had undergone clonal expansion.

The length of the CDR3 is 15 residues. CDR1 is SEHNR, CDR2 FQNEAQ, per germline (reference sequence). The V end lost 0 bases, the J end lost 7 bases, and 10 bases lay between the germline ends. Only in-frame clones appear in the TCRdb table, and some are missing; sequencing was by immunoSEQ multiplex PCR. The profile shows over 100,000 clones, more than 80% of them singletons. Turning to this clone: As yet, its antigen is unknown.

The clonotype originates from an adult with an advanced solid tumor such as melanoma, head and neck, liver or kidney cancer. The chain combines TRBV7-9 with TRBJ1-6; the D is unclear. The source material was CD4+ or CD8+ T cells sorted from blood, sampled in a trial of the OX40 agonist ivuxolimab. The CDR3 loop is CASSLAVGNNSPLHF. CDR3 DNA sequence: TGTGCCAGCAGCTTAGCGGTGGGTAACAATTCACCCCTCCACTTT. The complete variable domain, with remaining parts taken from reference TRBV7-9 and TRBJ1-6, reads DTGVSQNPRHKITKRGQNVTFRCDPISEHNRLYWYRQTLGQGPEFLTYFQNEAQLEKSRLLSDRFSAERPKGSFSTLEIQRTEQGDSAMYLCASSLAVGNNSPLHFGNGTRLTVT.